The present TCR beta chain was sequenced within a study of blood T cell repertoires in COVID-19. On the study more broadly: COVID-19 samples collected from the United States, Italy and Spain covered acute and convalescent phases. T cells, B-cell-depleted T cells, or PBMCs supplied cDNA or gDNA.

Authors' data handling: Researchers report that nucleated cell counts were estimated from reference gene primer amplification. Sequencing used immunoSEQ multiplex PCR; TCRdb keeps in-frame clones, though not all of them. From that table come the V and J calls and clone size; the DNA was used to work out D and trimming. The profile shows 110,000 or so clones, less than 90% of them singletons. The V gene end was trimmed by 0 bases and the J gene end by 0 bases; junction bases not matched to a gene: 8. The CDR3 length is 18 residues. In germline, CDR1 is SGHRS, CDR2 YFSETQ. This receptor was identified in a man between 70 and 80 years old who had recovered from COVID-19. The material sequenced was peripheral blood. The chain has TRBV5-1 and TRBJ1-4, with TRBD1 matching 7 bases. The CDR3 coding sequence is TGCGCCAGCAGCTTGGAATTGGACAGGTATGCAACTAATGAAAAACTGTTTTTT. Encoded protein: CASSLELDRYATNEKLFF.